This passage covers 24 T cell receptor beta chains from one sample sequenced in a study of T cells in Graves' hyperthyroidism and ophthalmopathy. Researchers amplified the TCR beta CDR3 regions from RNA transcripts. The HTBI primer set served for first-round RT-PCR of the TCR CDR3. Via MiXCR, TCRdb re-called the multiplex PCR reads, giving one row per CDR3 protein. This table has about 620,000 distinct CDR3 sequences, around 15% appearing once. Sample: blood. These TCRs come from a woman aged 30 to 39 with Graves' hyperthyroidism.

This clonotype was seen at least ten times. The chain has TRBV2 and TRBJ1-3; no reliable D call. Between the trimmed V and J ends, which lost 3 bases and 3 bases, there was a span of 9 bases. The V gene's germline CDR1 is SNHLY and CDR2 FYNNEI. The CDR3 length is 14 residues. The DNA of the CDR3 is TGTGCCAGCAGTGATATACCGAATGGAAACACCATATATTTT. Translated: CASSDIPNGNTIYF. The full variable domain, with the rest looked up from reference TRBV2 and TRBJ1-3, is EPEVTQTPSHQVTQMGQEVILRCVPISNHLYFYWYRQILGQKVEFLVSFYNNEISEKSEIFDDQFSVERPDGSNFTLKIRSTKLEDSAMYFCASSDIPNGNTIYFGEGSWLTVV.

This clonotype has only a few counts. The chain joins TRBV30 to TRBJ2-7; TRBD2 aligns across 15 bases. CDR3 size: 15 residues. Germline values: CDR1 GTSNPN, CDR2 SVGIG (reference sequence). V lost 2 bases, J lost 7 bases, and 6 bases stayed unmatched. This chain's CDR3 is CAWSPGLAGGGEQYF. CDR3 nucleotides: TGTGCCTGGAGTCCGGGACTAGCGGGAGGTGGGGAGCAGTACTTC.

This sequence joins TRBV3-1 and TRBJ2-2; D perhaps matches TRBD2 (6 bases). V lost 1 base, J lost 4 bases, and 13 bases lay in between. This CDR3 spans 16 amino acids. Germline V lookup: CDR1 LGHDT, CDR2 YNNKEL (reference sequence). The CDR3 loop reads CASSQAYGSPTGELFF. The CDR3 DNA reads TGTGCCAGCAGCCAAGCCTACGGGAGCCCCACCGGGGAGCTGTTTTTT.

There are a few counts of this clonotype. One end of the junction varies from germline; a read error may be responsible. The chain combines TRBV7-7 with TRBJ2-5, with a tentative D call TRBD1 (5 bases). In germline, CDR1 is SSHAT, CDR2 FNYEAQ (reference sequence). The CDR3 loop spans 15 amino acids. The CDR3 nucleotides read TGTGCTAGCAGCTTAGGGATTGCTAGGGGAGAGACCCAGTACTTC. The encoded protein is CASSLGIARGETQYF.

V is TRBV2 and J is TRBJ2-7; no clear D. This CDR3 region has 13 residues. The germline gives CDR1 SNHLY, CDR2 FYNNEI. V was cut by 4 bases and J by 1 base, with 8 bases left in between. CDR3: CASSVPLSYEQYF. The CDR3 nucleotides are TGTGCCAGCAGTGTACCTCTATCCTACGAGCAGTACTTC.

This clonotype was recorded many times. The J gene is TRBJ2-1, the V gene TRBV5-1, with 8 bases that match TRBD2. This CDR3 comprises 17 residues. Germline V gene lookup returns CDR1 SGHRS and CDR2 YFSETQ. V lost 4 bases and J lost 6; bases outside the gene matches: 15. CDR3 DNA sequence: TGCGCCAGCAGCAGGGGTACCTGGACTAGCACGACCAATGAGCAGTTCTTC. It translates to CASSRGTWTSTTNEQFF.

Comments on this clonotype: One junction end disagrees with the germline gene, perhaps due to a read error. The V gene is TRBV19, the J gene TRBJ1-5; D is unresolved. Per the germline V gene, CDR1 is LNHDA and CDR2 is SQIVND (reference sequence). This CDR3 has 15 residues. Written as DNA, the CDR3 is TGTGCCAGTAGTATTATGGGATCCGGCTATCAGCCCCAGCCTTTT. It translates to CASSIMGSGYQPQPF.

The V call is TRBV4-1, the J call TRBJ2-7; D is perhaps TRBD1 (6 bases). The CDR3 length is 16 residues. Germline assignment: CDR1 MGHRA and CDR2 YSYEKL. V was trimmed by 0 bases and J by 1 base, leaving 13 bases between them. CDR3 nucleotide sequence: TGCGCCAGCAGCCAAGATATTGGGACAAGGTCCTACGAGCAGTACTTC. Translated, it gives CASSQDIGTRSYEQYF.

This clonotype was counted ten times or more. This chain joins TRBV28 and TRBJ1-2, with D tentatively TRBD1 (6 bases). V was clipped by 2 bases and J by 1 base, with 17 bases between them. Germline loops: CDR1 MDHEN, CDR2 SYDVKM. The CDR3 spans 17 residues. The CDR3 loop is CASSLPGGGAGNYGYTF. The CDR3 DNA is TGTGCCAGCAGTTTACCAGGCGGGGGGGCCGGTAACTATGGCTACACCTTC.

V gene TRBV5-1 combines with J gene TRBJ2-5, with 13 bases fitting TRBD2. This CDR3 region has 15 residues. The germline gives CDR1 SGHRS, CDR2 YFSETQ. With 5 bases clipped from V and 5 bases from J, the junction kept 6 bases outside the gene matches. The CDR3 coding sequence is TGCGCCAGCAGTTCACTAGCGGGAGGGGACGAGACCCAGTACTTC. As protein: CASSSLAGGDETQYF.

This sequence joins TRBV29-1 and TRBJ1-2, with a tentative D call TRBD1 (5 bases). This CDR3 spans 15 amino acids. Trimming removed 1 base at V and 4 bases at J, with 16 bases between. The germline CDR1 and CDR2 sequences are SQVTM and ANQGSEA. The CDR3 here is CSVEGARGEGYGYTF. As DNA, the CDR3 is TGCAGCGTTGAAGGGGCCCGGGGGGAAGGCTATGGCTACACCTTC.

The rearrangement joins TRBV19 to TRBJ1-5, with D possibly TRBD1 on 5 matching bases. Germline V CDR1 and CDR2: LNHDA, SQIVND (reference sequence). V was clipped by 1 base and J by 7 bases, with 8 bases between them. The CDR3 is 13 residues long. The CDR3 DNA sequence: TGTGCCAGTAGTATAGGGGGCGGCCAGCCCCAGCATTTT. Its protein product is CASSIGGGQPQHF.

This clonotype was observed at least ten times. J is TRBJ2-1 and V is TRBV12-3 or TRBV12-4; maybe TRBD2 (6 bases). CDR3 size: 14 residues. Trimming removed 3 bases at V and 3 bases at J, with 9 bases between. The CDR3, as DNA: TGTGCCAGCAGTTTGGAGGGAAGCTACAATGAGCAGTTCTTC. Its translation: CASSLEGSYNEQFF.

This clonotype came up many times. This sequence joins TRBV20-1 and TRBJ1-1, with a tentative D call TRBD1 (6 bases). Germline V lookup: CDR1 DFQATT, CDR2 SNEGSKA (reference sequence). V was clipped by 6 bases and J by 10 bases, with 21 bases between them. The CDR3 loop spans 13 amino acids. CDR3 protein: CSAWLQGGVTAFF. CDR3 in DNA: TGCAGTGCCTGGCTACAGGGTGGGGTGACAGCTTTCTTT.

This clonotype was counted many times. The CDR3 sequence: CASSLAFQGADEQYF. CDR3 in DNA: TGTGCCAGCAGCTTAGCGTTTCAGGGGGCTGACGAGCAGTACTTC. This sequence joins TRBV7-8 and TRBJ2-7; the match to TRBD1 covers 8 bases. The germline CDR1 and CDR2 sequences are SGHVS and FQNEAQ. The trim removed 0 bases at V and 5 bases at J, leaving 6 bases unmatched. This CDR3 is built from 15 residues.

This clonotype was recorded many times. This chain joins TRBV3-1 and TRBJ1-4, with D possibly TRBD1 on 5 matching bases. The CDR3 extends over 13 amino acids. Germline V gives CDR1 LGHDT, CDR2 YNNKEL (reference sequence). The ends were cut back, 1 base at V and 7 bases at J, with 7 bases in the middle. The CDR3 nucleotides read TGTGCCAGCAGCCAAGCCGGGGGTGAAAAACTGTTTTTT. Protein: CASSQAGGEKLFF.

The V gene is TRBV28, the J gene TRBJ1-5, with 9 bases lining up with TRBD1. From germline, CDR1 is MDHEN and CDR2 SYDVKM. This CDR3 comprises 15 residues. The V and J ends lost 3 bases and 6 bases, in that order; junction bases with no gene match: 6. The DNA for the CDR3 is TGTGCCAGCAGTTTGCAGACAGGGGGGGGTCAGCCCCAGCATTTT. Amino acid sequence: CASSLQTGGGQPQHF.

The chain employs TRBV18 and TRBJ2-6; no clear D. Germline V gene sequence: CDR1 KGHSH, CDR2 LQKENI. V shed 3 bases and J shed 0 bases, with 6 bases lying between them. This CDR3 region has 15 residues. The CDR3 protein is CASSPRTSGANVLTF. The CDR3 bases are TGTGCCAGCTCACCTAGAACCTCTGGGGCCAACGTCCTGACTTTC.

This clonotype has at least ten counts. The chain combines TRBV20-1 with TRBJ2-1; 8 bases are shared with TRBD2. J lost 8 bases, V lost 6 bases, and 9 bases had no gene match. This CDR3 spans 13 amino acids. From germline, CDR1 is DFQATT and CDR2 SNEGSKA (reference sequence). In DNA form, the CDR3 reads TGCAGTGCAACCGGGACTAGAAAGGATGAGCAGTTCTTC. This encodes CSATGTRKDEQFF.

At least ten counts were recorded for this clonotype. V usage is TRBV30 and J usage is TRBJ1-1; D remains ambiguous. V lost 1 base and J lost 10, with 22 bases in between. The CDR3 extends over 15 amino acids. Germline V lookup: CDR1 GTSNPN, CDR2 SVGIG (reference sequence). Written as DNA, the CDR3 is TGTGCCTGGAGTGGAATGGCATCTGGAGGTGCTGGAGCTTTCTTT. Translated: CAWSGMASGGAGAFF.

The table lists this clonotype with many counts. V gene TRBV30 combines with J gene TRBJ1-1, with D perhaps TRBD1 (5 bases). V dropped 5 bases and J dropped 3 bases, with 16 bases sitting between them. CDR1 and CDR2 from the germline V gene are GTSNPN and SVGIG (reference sequence). The CDR3 consists of 14 residues. CDR3 bases: TGTGCCTGGGGTCCGGGGGTAATGGACACTGAAGCTTTCTTT. Its translation is CAWGPGVMDTEAFF.

About this clonotype itself: The germline gene is not matched at one end of the junction; a read error may be the cause. The gene calls are TRBV4-2 and TRBJ2-3, with 9 bases aligning to TRBD2. Germline CDR1 and CDR2: LGHNA and YNFKEQ. The CDR3 loop spans 14 amino acids. The CDR3 region is CASSPGLATATQYF. CDR3 DNA sequence: TGTGCCAGCAGCCCCGGACTAGCGACAGCTACGCAGTATTTT.

This clonotype occurred many times. The CDR3 region is CAISEFRLTGEWNTEAFF. CDR3 nucleotide sequence: TGTGCCATCAGTGAGTTTCGCCTAACAGGGGAATGGAACACTGAAGCTTTCTTT. The chain is built from TRBV10-3 and TRBJ1-1, with 7 bases identical to TRBD1. The CDR3 length is 18 residues. Germline V gives CDR1 ENHRY, CDR2 SYGVKD. J was trimmed by 1 base and V by 1 base; bases with no gene match: 12.

This clonotype was picked up many times. The chain carries TRBV20-1 and TRBJ2-1; D is ambiguous. The CDR3 length is 14 residues. Germline V gives CDR1 DFQATT, CDR2 SNEGSKA (reference sequence). Trimming took 6 bases from V and 5 from J, leaving 17 bases between them. CDR3 sequence: CSAFPPGVNNEQFF. The DNA of the CDR3 is TGCAGTGCCTTCCCCCCGGGTGTCAACAATGAGCAGTTCTTC.